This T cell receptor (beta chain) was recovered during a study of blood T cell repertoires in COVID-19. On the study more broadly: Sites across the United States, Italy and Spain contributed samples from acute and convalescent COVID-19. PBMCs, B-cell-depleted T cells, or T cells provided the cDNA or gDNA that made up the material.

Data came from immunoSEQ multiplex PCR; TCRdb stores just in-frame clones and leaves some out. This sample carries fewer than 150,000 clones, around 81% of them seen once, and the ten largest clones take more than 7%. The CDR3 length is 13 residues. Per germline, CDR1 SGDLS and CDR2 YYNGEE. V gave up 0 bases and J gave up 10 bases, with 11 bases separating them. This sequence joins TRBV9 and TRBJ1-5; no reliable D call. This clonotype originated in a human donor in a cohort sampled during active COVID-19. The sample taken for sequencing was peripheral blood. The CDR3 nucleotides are TGTGCCAGCAGCGTAGGCGGGTCAGGACCCCAGCATTTT. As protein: CASSVGGSGPQHF.